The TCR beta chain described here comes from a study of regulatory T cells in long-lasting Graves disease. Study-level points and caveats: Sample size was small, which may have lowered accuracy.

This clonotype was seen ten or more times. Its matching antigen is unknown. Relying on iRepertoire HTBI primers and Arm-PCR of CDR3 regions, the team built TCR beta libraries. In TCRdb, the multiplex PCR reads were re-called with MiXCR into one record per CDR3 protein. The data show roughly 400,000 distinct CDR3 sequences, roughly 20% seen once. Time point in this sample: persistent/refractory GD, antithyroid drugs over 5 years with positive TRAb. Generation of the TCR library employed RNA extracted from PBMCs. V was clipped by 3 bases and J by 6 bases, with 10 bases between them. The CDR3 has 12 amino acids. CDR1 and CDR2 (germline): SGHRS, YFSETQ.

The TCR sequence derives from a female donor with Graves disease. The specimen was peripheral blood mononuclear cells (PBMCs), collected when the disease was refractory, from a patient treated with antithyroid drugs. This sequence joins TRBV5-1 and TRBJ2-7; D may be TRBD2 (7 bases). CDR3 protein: CASSWRGGEQYF. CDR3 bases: TGCGCCAGCAGCTGGAGGGGGGGCGAGCAGTACTTC.